The 12 T cell receptor delta chains below all came from one sample that was sequenced in a study of gamma-delta chains in newborns, infants, children. TCRdb re-identified clones in the reads via CATT. This sample has about 4,900 delta-chain clones, with under 5% found just once. Material: blood. These receptors all stem from a child who was a newborn, infant or young child, either healthy, febrile or measles-vaccinated (not recorded which).

This clone qualifies as large (0.1 to 1%). The same CDR3 also results from other DNA sequences found in this sample. The chain uses TRDV1 and TRDJ1; D gene unclear. The germline CDR1 and CDR2 sequences are TSWWSYY and QGS. This CDR3 is 14 amino acids long. Trimming cost V 0 bases and J 0 bases, with 5 bases left between them. The CDR3 here is CALGELGYTDKLIF. CDR3 in DNA: TGTGCTCTTGGGGAACTGGGGTACACCGATAAACTCATCTTT.

In this sample, this clone turned up a few times. This may arise from a read error, as a much more abundant clone is one base away. Other DNA sequences of this sample code for an identical CDR3. This rearrangement joins TRDV1 to TRDJ1, with 10 bases fitting TRDD3. This CDR3 is 18 amino acids long. V shed 2 bases and J 0 bases; nucleotides not matched to a gene: 9. CDR1 and CDR2 (germline): TSWWSYY, QGS. CDR3 in DNA: TGTGCTCTTGGGGAAAAAACGTACTGGGGGATGTACACCGATAAACTCATCTTT. Amino acid sequence: CALGEKTYWGMYTDKLIF.

As for this clone: TCRdb's entry gives the protein of a much larger clone, which mismatches this DNA's translation at residue 15, likely from a read error; the protein reported here is translated from the DNA. CDR3 DNA sequence: TGTGCTCTTGGGGAACCTAAGATGTTGGGGGGTTTTTTGACAACACAACTCTTCTTT. Protein: CALGEPKMLGGFLTTQLFF. V is TRDV1 and J is TRDJ2; D might be TRDD3 (6 bases). Germline lookup yields CDR1 TSWWSYY and CDR2 QGS. CDR3 size: 19 residues.

This clone is categorized as medium-sized. Other DNA sequences in this specimen translate into the identical CDR3. The V call is TRDV1, the J call TRDJ1; 8 nucleotides match TRDD2. The germline V gene has CDR1 TSWWSYY and CDR2 QGS. The CDR3 has 17 amino acids. The J segment lost 0 bases and the V segment lost 0 bases, leaving 6 bases of the junction unmatched. The CDR3 is CALGELIFLPHTDKLIF. DNA for the CDR3: TGTGCTCTTGGGGAACTTATCTTCCTACCCCACACCGATAAACTCATCTTT.

This clone was observed once. This sequence is one base from a far larger clone and is likely a read error. The genes are TRDV1 and TRDJ1; 8 nucleotides agree with TRDD3. The CDR3 totals 22 residues. Germline V CDR1 and CDR2: TSWWSYY, QGS. The V gene end was trimmed by 0 bases and the J gene end by 7 bases; junction bases not matched to a gene: 28. The CDR3: CALGELLRPSTVLGAPLCKLIF. In nucleotides, the CDR3 is TGTGCTCTTGGGGAACTCCTAAGGCCTTCTACCGTACTGGGGGCTCCTCTGTGTAAACTCATCTTT.

By share, this clone ranks as medium-sized. Sequence at one end of the junction differs from germline and may be a read error. Other DNA sequences in the sample encode the same CDR3. The J gene is TRDJ1, the V gene TRDV1; 13 nucleotides line up with TRDD3. The length of the CDR3 is 21 residues. Germline CDR1 TSWWSYY, CDR2 QGS. Written as DNA, the CDR3 is TGTGCTCTTGGGAGGCTTCCACTGGGGGATACGTCCCCGCCGTACACCGATAAGCTCATCTTT. Translating gives CALGRLPLGDTSPPYTDKLIF.

The table lists this clone with a few counts. TCRdb assigns this DNA the protein of a much larger clone, which departs from its translation at residue 6; this likely reflects a read error, and the protein shown comes from translating the DNA. This chain links TRDV2 with TRDJ3; 10 bases map to TRDD3. V shed 2 bases and J 7 bases; nucleotides not matched to a gene: 4. Germline V gene lookup returns CDR1 GEAIGNYY and CDR2 EKD. The CDR3 totals 16 residues. DNA of the CDR3: TGTGCCTGTGACATAATGGGGGATACCGACACCCGACAGATGTTTTTC. Translation gives CACDIMGDTDTRQMFF.

Relative to its sample, this clone is large. The sample carries other DNA sequences with the same CDR3. The genes are TRAV29/DV5 and TRDJ1; TRDD3 aligns across 8 bases. The CDR3 covers 21 residues. Germline-derived CDR1 and CDR2 are NSMFDY and ISSIKDK. J was trimmed by 0 bases and V by 5 bases; bases with no gene match: 27. CDR3 coding DNA: TGTGCAGCCAGTGGCTTCCTCCACTCCAATGACTGGGGGTCCCACACCGATAAACTCATCTTT. As protein: CAASGFLHSNDWGSHTDKLIF.

There are a few counts of this clone. This sequence joins TRDV1 and TRDJ3, with 7 bases aligning to TRDD3. This CDR3 has 24 amino acids. V shed 2 bases and J 15 bases; nucleotides not matched to a gene: 37. Germline V gene lookup returns CDR1 TSWWSYY and CDR2 QGS. The CDR3 sequence: CALGEGREGTGDTPRSWDTQQMFF. The CDR3 bases are TGTGCTCTTGGGGAAGGGAGGGAAGGTACTGGGGACACCCCCCGGTCCTGGGACACTCAACAGATGTTTTTC.

About this clone: The TCRdb protein and the DNA translation do not line up at residue 6; the protein shown here was made by translating the DNA. The genes are TRDV1 and TRDJ1, with 7 bases that match TRDD3. The germline gives CDR1 TSWWSYY, CDR2 QGS. This CDR3 comprises 16 residues. V lost 1 base and J lost 5; bases outside the gene matches: 10. The DNA for the CDR3 is TGTGCTCTTGGGGAACCTCTCCCCGGGGGATCTGATAAACTCATCTTT. Protein product: CALGEPLPGGSDKLIF.

In this sample, this clone turned up a few times. A read error likely explains why the TCRdb protein, taken from a much larger clone, differs from this DNA's translation at residue 4; the protein shown is translated from the DNA. This sequence joins TRDV1 and TRDJ1; D is uncertain. This CDR3 comprises 16 residues. CDR1 is TSWWSYY and CDR2 is QGS in the germline V gene. The CDR3 DNA follows: TGTGCTCTTGAGGAAAGGAGCAGGGGTGCTTCCGATAAACTCATCTTT. Translating gives CALEERSRGASDKLIF.

A remark on this clone: TCRdb's entry gives the protein of a much larger clone, which mismatches this DNA's translation at residue 4, likely from a read error; the protein reported here is translated from the DNA. The chain recombines TRDV2 with TRDJ3, with 9 bases lining up with TRDD3. Germline V lookup: CDR1 GEAIGNYY, CDR2 EKD. This CDR3 has 18 amino acids. This CDR3 reads CACGTWGYGSWDTRQMFF. DNA for the CDR3: TGTGCCTGTGGCACCTGGGGATACGGCTCCTGGGACACCCGACAGATGTTTTTC.